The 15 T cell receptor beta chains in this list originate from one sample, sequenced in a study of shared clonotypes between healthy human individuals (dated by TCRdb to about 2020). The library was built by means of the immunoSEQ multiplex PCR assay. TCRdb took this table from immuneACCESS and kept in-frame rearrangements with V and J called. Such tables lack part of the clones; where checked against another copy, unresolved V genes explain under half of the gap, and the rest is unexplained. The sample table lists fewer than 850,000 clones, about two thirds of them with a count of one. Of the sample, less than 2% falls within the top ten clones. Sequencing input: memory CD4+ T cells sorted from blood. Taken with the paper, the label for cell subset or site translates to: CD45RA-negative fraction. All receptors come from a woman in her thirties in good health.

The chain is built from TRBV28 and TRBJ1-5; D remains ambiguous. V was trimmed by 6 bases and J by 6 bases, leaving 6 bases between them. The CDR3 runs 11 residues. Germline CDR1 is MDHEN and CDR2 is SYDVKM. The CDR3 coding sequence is TGTGCCAGCAGGGCTGGTCAGCCCCAGCATTTT. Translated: CASRAGQPQHF.

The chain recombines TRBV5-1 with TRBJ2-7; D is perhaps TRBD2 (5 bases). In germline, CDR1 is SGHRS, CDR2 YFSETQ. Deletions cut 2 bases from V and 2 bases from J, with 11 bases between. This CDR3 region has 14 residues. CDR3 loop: CASSFGERAYEQYF. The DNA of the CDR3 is TGCGCCAGCAGCTTTGGAGAGAGGGCCTACGAGCAGTACTTC.

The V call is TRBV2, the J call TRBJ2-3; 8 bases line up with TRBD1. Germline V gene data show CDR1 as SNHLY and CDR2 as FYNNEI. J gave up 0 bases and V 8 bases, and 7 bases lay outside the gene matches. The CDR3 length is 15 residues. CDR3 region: CASAPQGVSTDTQYF. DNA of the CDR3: TGTGCCAGCGCCCCACAGGGGGTTAGCACAGATACGCAGTATTTT.

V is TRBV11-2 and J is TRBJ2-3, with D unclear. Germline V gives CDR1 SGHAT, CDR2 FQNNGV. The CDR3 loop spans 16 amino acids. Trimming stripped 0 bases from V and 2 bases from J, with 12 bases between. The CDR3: CASSLEGGALTDTQYF. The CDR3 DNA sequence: TGTGCCAGCAGCTTAGAGGGCGGAGCCCTCACAGATACGCAGTATTTT. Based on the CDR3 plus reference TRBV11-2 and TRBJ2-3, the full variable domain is EAGVAQSPRYKIIEKRQSVAFWCNPISGHATLYWYQQILGQGPKLLIQFQNNGVVDDSQLPKDRFSAERLKGVDSTLKIQPAKLEDSAVYLCASSLEGGALTDTQYFGPGTRLTVL.

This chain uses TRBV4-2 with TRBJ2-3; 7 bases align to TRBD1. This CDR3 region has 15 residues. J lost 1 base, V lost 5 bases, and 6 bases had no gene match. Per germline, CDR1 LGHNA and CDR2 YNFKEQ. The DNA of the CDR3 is TGTGCCAGCAGCAGACAGGGTGCGGGCACAGATACGCAGTATTTT. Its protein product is CASSRQGAGTDTQYF.

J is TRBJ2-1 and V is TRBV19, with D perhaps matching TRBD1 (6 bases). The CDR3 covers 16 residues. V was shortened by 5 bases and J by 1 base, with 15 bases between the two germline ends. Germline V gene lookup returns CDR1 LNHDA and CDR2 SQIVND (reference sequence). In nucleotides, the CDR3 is TGTGCCAGTAGTGTCGCCGGGACACTATCCTACAATGAGCAGTTCTTC. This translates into CASSVAGTLSYNEQFF.

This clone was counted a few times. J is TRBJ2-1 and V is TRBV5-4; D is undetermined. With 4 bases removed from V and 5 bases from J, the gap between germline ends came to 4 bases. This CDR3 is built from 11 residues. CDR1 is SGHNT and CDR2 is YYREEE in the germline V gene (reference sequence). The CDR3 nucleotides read TGTGCCAGCAGCACTAACAATGAGCAGTTCTTC. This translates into CASSTNNEQFF. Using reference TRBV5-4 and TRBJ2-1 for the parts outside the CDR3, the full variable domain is ETGVTQSPTHLIKTRGQQVTLRCSSQSGHNTVSWYQQALGQGPQFIFQYYREEENGRGNFPPRFSGLQFPNYSSELNVNALELDDSALYLCASSTNNEQFFGPGTRLTVL.

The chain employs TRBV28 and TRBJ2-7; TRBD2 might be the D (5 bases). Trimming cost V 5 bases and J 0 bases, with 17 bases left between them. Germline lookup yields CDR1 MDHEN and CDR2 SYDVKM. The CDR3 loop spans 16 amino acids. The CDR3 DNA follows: TGTGCCAGCAGTGGACGGGGTGCTCCCTACTCCTACGAGCAGTACTTC. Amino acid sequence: CASSGRGAPYSYEQYF. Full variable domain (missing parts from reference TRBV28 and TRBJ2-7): DVKVTQSSRYLVKRTGEKVFLECVQDMDHENMFWYRQDPGLGLRLIYFSYDVKMKEKGDIPEGYSVSREKKERFSLILESASTNQTSMYLCASSGRGAPYSYEQYFGPGTRLTVT.

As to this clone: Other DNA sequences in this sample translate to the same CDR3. The CDR3 loop is CASSPGDRDAGELFF. CDR3 coding DNA: TGCGCCAGCAGCCCCGGTGACAGGGATGCCGGGGAGCTGTTTTTT. This rearrangement joins TRBV5-1 to TRBJ2-2; 7 positions match TRBD1. Germline CDR1 reads SGHRS; CDR2 reads YFSETQ. V was clipped by 4 bases and J by 6 bases; unmatched bases: 9. CDR3 length equals 15 residues.

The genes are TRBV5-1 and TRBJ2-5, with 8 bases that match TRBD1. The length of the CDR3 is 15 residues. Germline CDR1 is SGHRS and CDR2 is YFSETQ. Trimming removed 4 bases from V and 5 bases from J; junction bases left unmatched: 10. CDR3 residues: CASSKTGVMVETQYF. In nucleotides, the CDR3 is TGCGCCAGCAGCAAGACAGGGGTAATGGTGGAGACCCAGTACTTC.

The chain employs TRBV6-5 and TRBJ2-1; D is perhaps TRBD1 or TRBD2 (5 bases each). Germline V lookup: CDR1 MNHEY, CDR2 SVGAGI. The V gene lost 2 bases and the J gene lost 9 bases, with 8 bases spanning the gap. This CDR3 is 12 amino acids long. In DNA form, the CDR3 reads TGTGCCAGCAGTTACCGAGGGGCTGAGCAGTTCTTC. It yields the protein CASSYRGAEQFF.

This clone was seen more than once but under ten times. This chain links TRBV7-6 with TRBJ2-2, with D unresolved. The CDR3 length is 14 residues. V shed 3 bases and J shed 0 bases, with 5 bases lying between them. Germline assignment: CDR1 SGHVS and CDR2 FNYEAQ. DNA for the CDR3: TGTGCCAGCAGCTTTAGCCCGAACACCGGGGAGCTGTTTTTT. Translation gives CASSFSPNTGELFF. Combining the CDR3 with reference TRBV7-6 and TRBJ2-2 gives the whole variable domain GAGVSQSPRYKVTKRGQDVALRCDPISGHVSLYWYRQALGQGPEFLTYFNYEAQQDKSGLPNDRFSAERPEGSISTLTIQRTEQRDSAMYRCASSFSPNTGELFFGEGSRLTVL.

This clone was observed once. The CDR3 loop reads CASSTPPFGSYGYTF. CDR3 coding DNA: TGTGCCAGCAGCACCCCGCCATTCGGGAGCTATGGCTACACCTTC. This rearrangement joins TRBV7-2 to TRBJ1-2; D remains ambiguous. Looked up from germline, CDR1 is SGHTA and CDR2 is FQGNSA. The CDR3 loop spans 15 amino acids. Trimming removed 5 bases at V and 4 bases at J, with 17 bases between. Full variable domain (remainder filled in from reference TRBV7-2 and TRBJ1-2): GAGVSQSPSNKVTEKGKDVELRCDPISGHTALYWYRQSLGQGLEFLIYFQGNSAPDKSGLPSDRFSAERTGGSVSTLTIQRTQQEDSAVYLCASSTPPFGSYGYTFGSGTRLTVV.

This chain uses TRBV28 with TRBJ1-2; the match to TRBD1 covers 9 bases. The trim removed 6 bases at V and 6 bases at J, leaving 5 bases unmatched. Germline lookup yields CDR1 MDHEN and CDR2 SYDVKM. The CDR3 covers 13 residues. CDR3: CASRGQGVDGYTF. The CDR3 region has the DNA TGTGCCAGCAGGGGACAGGGAGTGGATGGCTACACCTTC.

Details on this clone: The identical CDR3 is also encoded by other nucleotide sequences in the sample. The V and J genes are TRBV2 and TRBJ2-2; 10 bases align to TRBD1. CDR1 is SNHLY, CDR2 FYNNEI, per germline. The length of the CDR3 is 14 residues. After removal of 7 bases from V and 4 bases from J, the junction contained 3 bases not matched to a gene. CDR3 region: CASTGQGVTGELFF. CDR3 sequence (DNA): TGTGCCAGCACCGGACAGGGGGTCACCGGGGAGCTGTTTTTT.